Below, one TCR beta chain is given with its context. The CDR3 is made up of 13 amino acids. V lost 1 base and J lost 5, with 5 bases in between. From germline, CDR1 is LGHDT and CDR2 YNNKEL (reference sequence). These data originate in a study of blood T cell repertoires in COVID-19. Overall study: Sample material is recorded as cDNA or gDNA derived from T cells, B-cell-depleted T cells, or PBMCs.

Enrolled through a virtual design, the participants were between about 18 and 89 years of age and came from some 25 US areas. In the original analysis: Amplification of reference gene primers provided the estimated nucleated cell counts. The data were produced by immunoSEQ multiplex PCR, yet TCRdb's version contains in-frame clones alone and is incomplete. D and trimming come from the DNA, and the V and J calls and clone size come from that table. The repertoire holds 400,000 to 500,000 clones, with 88% as singletons. The origin of this receptor is a young woman who had been exposed to COVID-19. The chain joins TRBV3-1 (or the pseudogene TRBV3-2) to TRBJ2-2, with D possibly being TRBD2 (5 bases). Sequenced material: PBMCs or T cells enriched from blood (not recorded which). The CDR3 region has the DNA TGTGCCAGCAGCCAAGCGGGGACCGGGGAGCTGTTTTTT. Its protein product is CASSQAGTGELFF.